This record concerns one T cell receptor (beta chain) sequence. The sample's time point: before trial treatment. Donors were treated with nivolumab, ipilimumab, aspirin, and low-dose cyclophosphamide and radiotherapy. Germline values: CDR1 SQVTM, CDR2 ANQGSEA. This CDR3 comprises 12 residues. V gave up 4 bases and J gave up 5 bases, with 11 bases separating them. The sample originates from a study of low-dose radiotherapy and immunotherapy resistance in tumors. Study information: Members of Cohort 2 were treated with 1 Gy per fraction every two weeks; their total was 13 Gy over 26 weeks.

Primers used for first-strand cDNA, a TRAV- and TRBV-specific set, covered both alpha and beta chains. Amplification, which lasted 15 to 20 PCR cycles, used a constant-region primer and V-primer adapter to amplify TCRs. TCRdb called the reads again in MiXCR, with one record for every CDR3 protein. The sample gives 64,000 or so distinct CDR3 sequences, approximately 31% of which show up once; 11% is in the top ten. The chain carries TRBV29-1 and TRBJ2-5; D unclear. The source of this sequence is a female donor with ovarian cancer. Material: PBMCs, obtained before treatment. This CDR3 is CSVGLVRETQYF. DNA of the CDR3: TGCAGCGTTGGTTTAGTTCGGGAGACCCAGTACTTC.